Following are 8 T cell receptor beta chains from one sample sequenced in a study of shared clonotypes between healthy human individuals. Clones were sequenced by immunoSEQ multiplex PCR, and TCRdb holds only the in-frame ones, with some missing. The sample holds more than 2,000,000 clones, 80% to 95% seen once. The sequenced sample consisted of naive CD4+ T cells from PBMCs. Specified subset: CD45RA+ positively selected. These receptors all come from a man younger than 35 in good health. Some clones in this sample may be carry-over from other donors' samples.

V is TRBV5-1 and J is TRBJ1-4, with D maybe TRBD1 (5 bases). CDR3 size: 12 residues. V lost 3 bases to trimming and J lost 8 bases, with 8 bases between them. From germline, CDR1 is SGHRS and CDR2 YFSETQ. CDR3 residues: CASSWDGEKLFF. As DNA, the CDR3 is TGCGCCAGCAGCTGGGACGGAGAAAAACTGTTTTTT.

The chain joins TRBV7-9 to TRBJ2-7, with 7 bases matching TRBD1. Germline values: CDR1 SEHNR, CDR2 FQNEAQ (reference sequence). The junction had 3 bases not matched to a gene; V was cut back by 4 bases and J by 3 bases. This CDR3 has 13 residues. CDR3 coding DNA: TGTGCCAGCAGCTCGACAGGGCGCTACGAGCAGTACTTC. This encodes CASSSTGRYEQYF.

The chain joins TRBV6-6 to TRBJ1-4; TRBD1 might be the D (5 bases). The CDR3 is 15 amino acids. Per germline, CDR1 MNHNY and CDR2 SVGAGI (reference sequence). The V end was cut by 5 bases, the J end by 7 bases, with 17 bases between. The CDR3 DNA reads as TGTGCCAGCAGTGAGACAGCTTTAAGCAGTGAAAAACTGTTTTTT. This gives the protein CASSETALSSEKLFF.

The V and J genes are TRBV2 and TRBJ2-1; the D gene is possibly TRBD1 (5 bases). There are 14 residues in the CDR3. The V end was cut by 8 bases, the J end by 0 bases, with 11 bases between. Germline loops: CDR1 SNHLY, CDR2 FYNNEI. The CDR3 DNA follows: TGTGCCAGCGAGGTAGGGGTCTCCTACAATGAGCAGTTCTTC. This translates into CASEVGVSYNEQFF. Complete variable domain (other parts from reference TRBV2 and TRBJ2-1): EPEVTQTPSHQVTQMGQEVILRCVPISNHLYFYWYRQILGQKVEFLVSFYNNEISEKSEIFDDQFSVERPDGSNFTLKIRSTKLEDSAMYFCASEVGVSYNEQFFGPGTRLTVL.

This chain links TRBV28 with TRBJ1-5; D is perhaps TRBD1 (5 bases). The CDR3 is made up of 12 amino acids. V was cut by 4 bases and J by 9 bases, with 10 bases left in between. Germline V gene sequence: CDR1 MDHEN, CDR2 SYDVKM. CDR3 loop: CASSSPGLPQHF. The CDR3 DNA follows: TGTGCCAGCAGTTCCCCAGGGTTGCCCCAGCATTTT.

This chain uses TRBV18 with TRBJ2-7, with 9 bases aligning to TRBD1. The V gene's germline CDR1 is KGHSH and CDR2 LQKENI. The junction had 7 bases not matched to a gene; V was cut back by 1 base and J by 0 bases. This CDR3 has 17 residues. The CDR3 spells CASSPRLLGQGSYEQYF. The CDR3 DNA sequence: TGTGCCAGCTCACCACGACTCCTGGGACAGGGCTCCTACGAGCAGTACTTC.

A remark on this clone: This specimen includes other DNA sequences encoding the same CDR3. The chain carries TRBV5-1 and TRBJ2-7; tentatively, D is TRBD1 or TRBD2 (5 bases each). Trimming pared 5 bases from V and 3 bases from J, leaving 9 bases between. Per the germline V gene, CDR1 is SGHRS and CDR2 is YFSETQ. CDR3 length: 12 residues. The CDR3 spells CASSSGGYEQYF. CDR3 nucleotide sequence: TGCGCCAGCAGTTCTGGGGGCTACGAGCAGTACTTC.

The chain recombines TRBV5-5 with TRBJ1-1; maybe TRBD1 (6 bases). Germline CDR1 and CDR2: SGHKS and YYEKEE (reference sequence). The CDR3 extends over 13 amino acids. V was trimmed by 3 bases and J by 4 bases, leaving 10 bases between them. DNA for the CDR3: TGTGCCAGCAGCTCCACAGGGAGCACTGAAGCTTTCTTT. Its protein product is CASSSTGSTEAFF.